One sample yielded the 12 T cell receptor beta chains listed below, sequenced in a study of T cells in tumors after PD-1 blockade. TCRdb's table, derived via immunoSEQ multiplex PCR, lists solely in-frame clones and lacks some. The sample lists 40,000 to 55,000 clones; 79% were seen once. Specimen: PBMCs, collected before anti-PD-1 treatment. The origin of the receptors is a human donor with basal cell carcinoma.

This clone appeared many times. V usage is TRBV28 and J usage is TRBJ1-5; tentatively, D is TRBD1 (5 bases). Germline V gene sequence: CDR1 MDHEN, CDR2 SYDVKM. The CDR3 consists of 15 residues. Between the trimmed V and J ends, which lost 3 bases and 7 bases, there was a span of 16 bases. The CDR3 DNA sequence: TGTGCCAGCAGTTTCTACTACGGGGGGAGACAGCCCCAGCATTTT. It translates to CASSFYYGGRQPQHF.

V gene TRBV11-3 combines with J gene TRBJ1-1, with unresolved D. Germline V gives CDR1 SGHNT, CDR2 YENEEA. V was clipped by 5 bases and J by 4 bases, with 8 bases between them. The CDR3 consists of 12 residues. This CDR3 reads CASSAKGTEAFF. CDR3 DNA: TGTGCCAGCAGCGCAAAAGGCACTGAAGCTTTCTTT.

This rearrangement joins TRBV5-4 to TRBJ2-5; 9 bases match TRBD1. Germline V gene sequence: CDR1 SGHNT, CDR2 YYREEE (reference sequence). This CDR3 spans 14 amino acids. V shed 6 bases and J 3 bases; nucleotides not matched to a gene: 6. CDR3 sequence: CASTSQGAKETQYF. The CDR3 region has the DNA TGTGCCAGCACCTCACAGGGGGCAAAAGAGACCCAGTACTTC.

The chain has TRBV27 and TRBJ2-1; the D gene is possibly TRBD1 (6 bases). The length of the CDR3 is 15 residues. V was pared by 8 bases and J by 6 bases, with 20 bases between. From germline, CDR1 is MNHEY and CDR2 SMNVEV (reference sequence). The chain's CDR3 is CASAYGTKSSNEQFF. CDR3 coding DNA: TGTGCCAGCGCCTACGGGACAAAGTCTTCCAATGAGCAGTTCTTC.

The CDR3 DNA follows: TGTGCCAGTAGTCCGTTTGGTCAGCCCCAGCATTTT. Protein: CASSPFGQPQHF. The chain recombines TRBV19 with TRBJ1-5, with D uncertain. The CDR3 spans 12 residues. V was shortened by 5 bases and J by 6 bases, with 8 bases between the two germline ends. Germline V gene data show CDR1 as LNHDA and CDR2 as SQIVND (reference sequence). Variable domain in full (rest from reference TRBV19 and TRBJ1-5): DGGITQSPKYLFRKEGQNVTLSCEQNLNHDAMYWYRQDPGQGLRLIYYSQIVNDFQKGDIAEGYSVSREKKESFPLTVTSAQKNPTAFYLCASSPFGQPQHFGDGTRLSIL.

J is TRBJ2-7 and V is TRBV6-1; D is unresolved. There are 13 residues in the CDR3. Germline CDR1 is MNHNS and CDR2 is SASEGT. V was trimmed by 0 bases and J by 3 bases, leaving 6 bases between them. The CDR3, as DNA: TGTGCCAGCAGTGAAGCGAGAAGCTACGAGCAGTACTTC. Translating it yields CASSEARSYEQYF.

J is TRBJ2-2 and V is TRBV28; TRBD2 is a possible D gene (5 bases). Germline-derived CDR1 and CDR2 are MDHEN and SYDVKM. The V gene lost 2 bases and the J gene lost 5 bases, with 12 bases spanning the gap. The CDR3 length is 15 residues. CDR3 nucleotides: TGTGCCAGCAGTTTAGGGCTAGCCGGGACCGGGGAGCTGTTTTTT. Protein: CASSLGLAGTGELFF.

The chain employs TRBV10-3 and TRBJ2-1; tentatively, D is TRBD1 or TRBD2 (6 bases each). This CDR3 is built from 16 residues. Looked up from germline, CDR1 is ENHRY and CDR2 is SYGVKD. The ends were cut back, 4 bases at V and 6 bases at J, with 19 bases in the middle. CDR3 sequence: CAISAGAGGAGNEQFF. The CDR3 nucleotides read TGTGCCATCAGTGCAGGGGCCGGGGGCGCCGGCAATGAGCAGTTCTTC.

This clone is a singleton in its sample. J is TRBJ1-3 and V is TRBV7-2; D perhaps matches TRBD1 (6 bases). Trimming left V 2 bases short and J 7 bases short, with 21 bases between. CDR3 size: 17 residues. The germline V gene has CDR1 SGHTA and CDR2 FQGNSA. The CDR3 DNA reads TGTGCCAGCAGCTTAAGGTTACAGGGCTTTCAGGGTAACACCATATATTTT. It yields the protein CASSLRLQGFQGNTIYF.

The chain recombines TRBV12-3 or TRBV12-4 with TRBJ2-7, with D hard to call. The V end lost 2 bases, the J end lost 1 base, and 6 bases lay between the germline ends. The CDR3 spans 13 residues. This CDR3 is CASSLRQSYEQYF. CDR3 nucleotides: TGTGCCAGCAGTTTACGGCAGTCCTACGAGCAGTACTTC.

In this sample, this clone turned up a few times. The genes are TRBV5-5 and TRBJ1-1; TRBD1 is a possible D gene (5 bases). Deletions cut 3 bases from V and 6 bases from J, with 12 bases between. The germline V gene has CDR1 SGHKS and CDR2 YYEKEE (reference sequence). This CDR3 has 13 residues. The CDR3 reads CASSYRDGAEAFF. CDR3 coding DNA: TGTGCCAGCAGCTACCGGGACGGGGCTGAAGCTTTCTTT.

The chain uses TRBV28 and TRBJ2-6, with a tentative D call TRBD2 (6 bases). CDR3 length: 15 residues. Trimming left V 2 bases short and J 4 bases short, with 9 bases between. The germline V gene encodes CDR1 MDHEN and CDR2 SYDVKM. CDR3 residues: CASSLGGTGANVLTF. The CDR3 DNA is TGTGCCAGCAGTTTAGGAGGGACGGGGGCCAACGTCCTGACTTTC.